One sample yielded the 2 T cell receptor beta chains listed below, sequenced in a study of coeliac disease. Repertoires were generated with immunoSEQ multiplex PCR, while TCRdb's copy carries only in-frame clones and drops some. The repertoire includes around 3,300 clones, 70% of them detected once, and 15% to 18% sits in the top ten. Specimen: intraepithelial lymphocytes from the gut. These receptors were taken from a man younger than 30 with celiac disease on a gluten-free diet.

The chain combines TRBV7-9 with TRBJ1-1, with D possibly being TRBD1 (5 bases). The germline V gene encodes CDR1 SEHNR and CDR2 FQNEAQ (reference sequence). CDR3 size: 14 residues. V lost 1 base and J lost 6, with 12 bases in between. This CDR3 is CASSLGRGRAEAFF. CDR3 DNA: TGTGCCAGCAGCTTAGGTCGGGGGAGGGCTGAAGCTTTCTTT.

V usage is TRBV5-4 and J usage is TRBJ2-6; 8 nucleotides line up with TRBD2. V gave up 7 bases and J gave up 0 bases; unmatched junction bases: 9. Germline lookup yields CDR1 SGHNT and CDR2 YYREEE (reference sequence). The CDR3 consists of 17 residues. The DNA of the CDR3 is TGTGCCAGCGGAAATAGCGGGGAACCCTCTGGGGCCAACGTCCTGACTTTC. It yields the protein CASGNSGEPSGANVLTF.